Included here is one T cell receptor (beta chain) sequence, with context. Its matching antigen is unknown. These data are taken from a study of radiation and T cells in renal cell carcinoma. Study background: Nephrectomy followed 15 Gy stereotactic body radiation by 4 weeks. Findings and limits, study-wide: From baseline, blood top tumor clonotypes peaked at 2 weeks post-radiation.

Assay: immunoSEQ multiplex PCR; the TCRdb copy retains only in-frame clones and omits some. The table lists approximately 150,000 clones, around 90% of them singletons. V lost 4 bases, J lost 1 base, and 7 bases stayed unmatched. This CDR3 spans 17 amino acids. Germline V gene lookup returns CDR1 SGHVS and CDR2 FQNEAQ. Documented time point: baseline pretreatment blood. Treatment here: 15 Gy SBRT to primary tumor, nephrectomy 4 weeks later. After SBRT, blood was collected at 2 and 4 weeks, plus baseline. The tumor was a clear cell renal cell carcinoma. This chain joins TRBV7-8 and TRBJ1-5, with TRBD1 identical over 10 bases. The sequences come from blood, collected from a patient whose treatment included radiotherapy and nephrectomy. The sequence came from a woman between 65 and 79 years old with renal cell carcinoma. DNA of the CDR3: TGTGCCAGCAGCTCCTGGGACAGGGGCGGGAGCAATCAGCCCCAGCATTTT. It yields the protein CASSSWDRGGSNQPQHF.